The table lists the clone carrying this TCR beta chain with a few counts. Antigen unknown. Blood genomic DNA input for TRB amplification was 250-500 ng. This specimen comes from a study of T and B cells in COVID-19 patients. In the study overall: Of over 19 active-infection patients, approximately 12 were critically ill with mechanical ventilation or extracorporeal membrane oxygenation. Of 20 to 25 active-infection patients, roughly 18 carried comorbidities linked to unfavorable COVID-19 outcome.

TRB rearrangements were amplified by multiplex PCR with BIOMED2 TRB-A/B primers. TCRdb reprocessed the multiplex PCR reads via MiXCR and lists one record per CDR3 protein. Among 8,500 to 10,000 distinct CDR3 sequences, 31% were seen once, and the ten largest hold around a fifth. Study results and limitations: Active COVID-19 showed highly clonal TRB repertoires; recovery showed diversity and richness above healthy donors. Patients with COVID-19 reportedly showed strongly skewed T cell receptor beta variable and joining gene usage.

The sequence derives from a human donor who had recovered from COVID-19. Sequenced input: blood.

The CDR3 coding sequence is TGCAGTGCTAGAAAGGGACAGGGATACGGCTACACCTTC. This codes for CSARKGQGYGYTF. The chain is built from TRBV20-1 and TRBJ1-2; TRBD1 matches at 9 bases. The germline gives CDR1 DFQATT, CDR2 SNEGSKA (reference sequence). Trimming removed 2 bases from V and 8 bases from J; junction bases left unmatched: 6. The length of the CDR3 is 13 residues.